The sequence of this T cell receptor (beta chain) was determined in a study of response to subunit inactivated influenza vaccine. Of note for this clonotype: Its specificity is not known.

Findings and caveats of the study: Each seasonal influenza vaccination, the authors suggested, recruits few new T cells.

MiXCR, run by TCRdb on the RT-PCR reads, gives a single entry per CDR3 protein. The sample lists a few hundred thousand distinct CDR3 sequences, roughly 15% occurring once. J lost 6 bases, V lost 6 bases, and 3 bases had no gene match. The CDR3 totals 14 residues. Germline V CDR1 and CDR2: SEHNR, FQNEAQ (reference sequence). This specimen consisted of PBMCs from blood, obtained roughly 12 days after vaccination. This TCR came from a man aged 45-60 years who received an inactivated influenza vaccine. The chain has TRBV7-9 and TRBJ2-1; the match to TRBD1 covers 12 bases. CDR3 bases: TGTGCCAGCAGGGGACAGGGGGCTTTCAATGAGCAGTTCTTC. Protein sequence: CASRGQGAFNEQFF.